These T cell receptor beta chains were read from a single sample in a study of CD8 T cells in ankylosing spondylitis. MiXCR was run by TCRdb on the 5' RACE reads, yielding one entry per CDR3 protein. The sample lists around 770,000 distinct CDR3 sequences, around a fifth occurring once. The sample was blood, either unsorted or a sorted T cell fraction (not recorded which). These receptors were collected from a male donor with ankylosing spondylitis. Both conserved end residues are part of each CDR3.

v_call cdr3_aa
TRBV7-8 CASSTLIRGNYGYTF
TRBV4-2 CASSRKPLAGGVTGELFF
TRBV29-1 CSVEDGQTGELFF
TRBV20-1 CSARDPRGTDTQYF
TRBV20-1 CSAAVAGGPYF
TRBV11-2 CASSLKPRLEQYF
TRBV5-1 CASSLERDTDTQYF
TRBV10-3 CAISESLRDSGLADYNEQFF
TRBV4-2 CASSHRPGTSYEQYF
TRBV3-1 CASSRGAGYTYEQYF
TRBV28 CASSSQRKTSRDTSSTDTQYF
TRBV25-1 CASSPQGAGANVLTF
TRBV14 CASSQDPGQAETQYF
TRBV23-1 CASSQYYRGDLSGWETQYF
TRBV10-3 CATSLAGESLGDEQFF
TRBV7-2 CASSLSEREGRGGTQYF
TRBV12-3/TRBV12-4 CASSLAAAQHYGYTF
TRBV4-1 CASSQTPGTSGLYEQYF
TRBV20-1 CSAQSSGGPNTGELFF
TRBV20-1 CSAREDVLGGSDEQFF
TRBV12-3/TRBV12-4 CASSPRDLQETQYF
TRBV24-1 CATSDRDTEAFF
TRBV5-1 CASSRMGEYEQYF
TRBV20-1 CSARDSTRPNTGELFF
TRBV6-5 CASSYGTSGTYQETQYF
TRBV5-1 CASQGRETQYF
TRBV20-1 CSAQTWRDTNEQFF
TRBV5-1 CASSLGLANEPFF
TRBV30 CACRGQGKQETQYF
TRBV12-3/TRBV12-4 CASSGGPGNTIYF